A selection of T cell receptor beta chains follows, all from one sample in a study of cytomegalovirus exposure and HLA in healthy donors. Clones were sequenced by immunoSEQ multiplex PCR, and TCRdb holds only the in-frame ones, with some missing. The sample yields nearly 100,000 clones, around 69% seen once. Sequenced: PBMCs. The receptors here all came from an older woman in good health and CMV-seropositive. Each CDR3 is given with its conserved first and last residue. The order of the fields is V gene, J gene, clone size, D gene, CDR3 protein, CDR3 DNA. A D gene is named only where the DNA matches it firmly. For some rows the clone size is stated as once, few or many, or as a class when expanded; others skip it.

TRBV5-1,TRBJ2-2,NA,TRBD2,CASSPAGSGRFAGELFF,TGCGCCAGCAGCCCTGCCGGCAGCGGGAGATTCGCCGGGGAGCTGTTTTTT
TRBV4-2,TRBJ2-1,few,TRBD2,CASSQEGTSGGEQFF,TGTGCCAGCAGCCAAGAGGGGACTAGCGGGGGTGAGCAGTTCTTC
TRBV27,TRBJ2-1,NA,NA,CASSLITGGVEQFF,TGTGCCAGCAGTCTGATCACAGGGGGGGTTGAGCAGTTCTTC
TRBV4-1,TRBJ1-2,NA,NA,CASSQDETRHFYGYTF,TGCGCCAGCAGCCAAGATGAAACACGACACTTCTATGGCTACACCTTC
TRBV7-2,TRBJ2-1,NA,NA,CASSSTGRGSYNEQFF,TGTGCCAGCAGCTCGACAGGTAGAGGCTCCTACAATGAGCAGTTCTTC
TRBV18,TRBJ2-7,NA,NA,CASSPYVGQSSYEQYF,TGTGCCAGCTCACCATACGTAGGACAGAGCTCCTACGAGCAGTACTTC
TRBV6-1,TRBJ1-1,once,NA,CASSDWTLLNTEAFF,TGTGCCAGCAGTGACTGGACACTTCTGAACACTGAAGCTTTCTTT
TRBV2,TRBJ1-4,few,TRBD1,CASSERGQGGEKLFF,TGTGCCAGCAGTGAACGAGGACAGGGGGGTGAAAAACTGTTTTTT
TRBV4-1,TRBJ2-4,NA,TRBD2,CASRNSGADIQYF,TGCGCCAGCAGGAATAGCGGGGCGGACATTCAGTACTTC
TRBV5-8,TRBJ1-1,NA,NA,CASSLGNWASEAFF,TGTGCCAGCAGCTTGGGGAACTGGGCCTCTGAAGCTTTCTTT
TRBV29-1,TRBJ2-3,once,NA,CSAAPSSTDTQYF,TGCAGCGCCGCGCCGTCTAGCACAGATACGCAGTATTTT
TRBV5-6,TRBJ2-2,NA,NA,CASSSGLAVTGELFF,TGTGCCAGCAGCTCCGGCTTAGCGGTCACCGGGGAGCTGTTTTTT
TRBV7-9,TRBJ2-7,many,TRBD2,CASSFGRGISHEQYF,TGTGCCAGCAGCTTCGGGAGGGGAATAAGCCACGAGCAGTACTTC
TRBV5-1,TRBJ2-2,NA,NA,CASSLGSLAAGELFF,TGCGCCAGCAGCTTGGGGAGTTTAGCGGCCGGGGAGCTGTTTTTT
TRBV5-1,TRBJ1-1,NA,NA,CASNEGNTEAFF,TGCGCCAGCAATGAGGGGAACACTGAAGCTTTCTTT
TRBV18,TRBJ1-5,NA,TRBD1,CASSPGTAQQPQHF,TGTGCCAGCTCACCCGGGACAGCCCAGCAGCCCCAGCATTTT
TRBV7-3,TRBJ1-2,NA,NA,CASSLTFRGDGYTF,TGTGCCAGCAGCTTAACGTTTAGGGGCGATGGCTACACCTTC
TRBV11-2,TRBJ1-2,once,TRBD1,CASSAAGQGVDYGYTF,TGTGCCAGCAGCGCAGCCGGACAGGGGGTAGACTATGGCTACACCTTC
TRBV19,TRBJ2-1,NA,TRBD1,CASSQGQSSYNEQFF,TGTGCCAGTAGCCAGGGACAGAGCTCCTACAATGAGCAGTTCTTC
TRBV19,TRBJ1-5,NA,NA,CASSIGGEMVNQPQHF,TGTGCCAGTAGTATAGGGGGGGAGATGGTCAATCAGCCCCAGCATTTT
TRBV12-1,TRBJ1-3,NA,NA,CASSFARVPGNTIYF,TGTGCCAGCAGCTTTGCGCGGGTACCTGGAAACACCATATATTTT
TRBV7-3,TRBJ2-3,NA,TRBD2,CASSTSGISTDTQYF,TGTGCCAGCAGCACCAGCGGGATTAGCACAGATACGCAGTATTTT
TRBV15,TRBJ1-2,NA,NA,CATSRRGTLGGYTF,TGTGCCACCAGCAGACGAGGGACTTTGGGGGGCTACACCTTC
TRBV19,TRBJ1-5,NA,TRBD1,CASSTPGQGGNQPQHF,TGTGCCAGTAGTACCCCAGGACAGGGGGGAAATCAGCCCCAGCATTTT
TRBV5-6,TRBJ2-1,NA,TRBD2,CASSLDPSGRPLIWFF,TGTGCCAGCAGCTTGGACCCTAGCGGGAGGCCCTTGATTTGGTTCTTC
TRBV7-6,TRBJ2-7,NA,NA,CASSLAAGAEQYF,TGTGCCAGCAGCTTAGCGGCGGGGGCCGAGCAGTACTTC
TRBV4-2,TRBJ2-1,once,NA,CASSQGGHGSSYNEQFF,TGTGCCAGCAGCCAAGGCGGCCATGGGAGCTCCTACAATGAGCAGTTCTTC
TRBV28,TRBJ2-1,NA,TRBD2,CASNTGGLGYNEQFF,TGTGCCAGCAACACGGGGGGACTAGGCTACAATGAGCAGTTCTTC
TRBV19,TRBJ1-5,NA,NA,CASSIRGTRGNQPQHF,TGTGCCAGTAGTATCCGGGGGACGCGGGGCAATCAGCCCCAGCATTTT
TRBV6-6,TRBJ1-1,few,NA,CASSLGGKKAFF,TGTGCCAGCAGTTTGGGCGGGAAGAAGGCTTTCTTT
TRBV28,TRBJ2-1,NA,TRBD1,CASSLGPGGNEQFF,TGTGCCAGCAGTTTAGGTCCAGGGGGCAATGAGCAGTTCTTC
TRBV7-3,TRBJ2-2,NA,NA,CASSYLSNTGELFF,TGTGCCAGCAGCTACCTATCGAACACCGGGGAGCTGTTTTTT
TRBV5-1,TRBJ2-3,once,NA,CASSLTLTGGETDTQYF,TGCGCCAGCAGCTTGACTCTTACAGGGGGGGAAACAGATACGCAGTATTTT
TRBV5-1,TRBJ2-1,NA,NA,CASSLRLSTYNEQFF,TGCGCCAGCAGCTTAAGACTTTCCACCTACAATGAGCAGTTCTTC
TRBV18,TRBJ2-2,few,NA,CASSPMRPGELFF,TGTGCCAGCTCACCAATGAGGCCCGGGGAGCTGTTTTTT
TRBV5-4,TRBJ2-7,NA,TRBD1,CASSKGQFYEQYF,TGTGCCAGCAGCAAGGGACAGTTCTACGAGCAGTACTTC
TRBV7-2,TRBJ2-7,NA,TRBD2,CASSLELAGVGEQYF,TGTGCCAGCAGCTTAGAACTAGCGGGAGTAGGCGAGCAGTACTTC
TRBV2,TRBJ2-5,NA,TRBD2,CASSWTSGEQETQYF,TGTGCCAGCAGTTGGACTAGCGGGGAACAAGAGACCCAGTACTTC
TRBV27,TRBJ1-1,NA,NA,CASSLNRRAGTEAFF,TGTGCCAGCAGTCTGAACAGGAGGGCGGGCACTGAAGCTTTCTTT
TRBV7-9,TRBJ1-2,NA,NA,CASSYLTDNYGYTF,TGTGCCAGCAGCTATCTGACTGATAACTATGGCTACACCTTC
TRBV9,TRBJ1-5,NA,NA,CASSEGTLSNQPQHF,TGTGCCAGCAGCGAGGGGACACTCAGCAATCAGCCCCAGCATTTT
TRBV10-3,TRBJ2-7,NA,TRBD2,CASSPGGSYEQYF,TGTGCCAGCAGCCCGGGAGGCTCCTACGAGCAGTACTTC
TRBV21-1,TRBJ2-1,NA,NA,CASSKGTIAGDDEQFF,TGTGCCAGCAGCAAAGGGACAATAGCGGGAGATGATGAGCAGTTCTTC
TRBV11-2,TRBJ1-4,NA,TRBD1,CASGQGTNEKLFF,TGTGCCAGCGGACAGGGAACTAATGAAAAACTGTTTTTT
TRBV18,TRBJ1-5,NA,NA,CASSPYQGDQPQHF,TGTGCCAGCTCACCATATCAGGGCGATCAGCCCCAGCATTTT
TRBV28,TRBJ1-2,NA,NA,CASSFQGGWRRGYTF,TGTGCCAGCAGTTTCCAAGGCGGTTGGCGGAGGGGCTACACCTTC
TRBV5-1,TRBJ2-7,NA,TRBD2,CASSTIAGASGEQYF,TGCGCCAGCAGCACCATAGCGGGAGCCTCGGGCGAGCAGTACTTC
TRBV5-1,TRBJ2-2,NA,NA,CASSLSANTGELFF,TGCGCCAGCAGCTTGAGCGCAAACACCGGGGAGCTGTTTTTT
TRBV7-3,TRBJ1-1,NA,NA,CASSGLNLAFF,TGTGCCAGCAGTGGGCTGAATTTGGCTTTCTTT
TRBV2,TRBJ2-2,NA,NA,CASSDREVGNTGELFF,TGTGCCAGCAGTGACAGGGAGGTCGGGAACACCGGGGAGCTGTTTTTT
TRBV9,TRBJ1-6,NA,TRBD1,CASSALDRANSPLHF,TGTGCCAGCAGCGCGCTGGACAGGGCTAATTCACCCCTCCACTTT
TRBV19,TRBJ2-4,NA,TRBD2,CASRDSGLAGGRNIQYF,TGTGCCAGTAGGGATTCGGGACTAGCGGGAGGTAGGAACATTCAGTACTTC